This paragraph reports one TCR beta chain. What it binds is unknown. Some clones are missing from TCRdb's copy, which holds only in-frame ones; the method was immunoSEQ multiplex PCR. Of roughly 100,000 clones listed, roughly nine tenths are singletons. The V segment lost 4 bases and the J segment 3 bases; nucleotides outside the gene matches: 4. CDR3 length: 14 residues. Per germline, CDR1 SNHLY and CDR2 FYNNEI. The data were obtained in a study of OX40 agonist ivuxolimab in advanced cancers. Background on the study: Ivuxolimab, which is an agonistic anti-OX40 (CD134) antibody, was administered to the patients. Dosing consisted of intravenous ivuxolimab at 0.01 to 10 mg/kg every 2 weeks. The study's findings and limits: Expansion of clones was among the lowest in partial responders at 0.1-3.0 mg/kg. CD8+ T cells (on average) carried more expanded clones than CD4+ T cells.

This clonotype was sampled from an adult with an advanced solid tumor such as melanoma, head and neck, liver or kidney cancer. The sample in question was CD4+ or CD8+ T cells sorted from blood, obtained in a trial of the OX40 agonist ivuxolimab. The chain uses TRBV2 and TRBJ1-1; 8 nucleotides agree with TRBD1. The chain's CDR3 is CASSAQGADTEAFF. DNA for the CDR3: TGTGCCAGCAGTGCCCAGGGGGCGGACACTGAAGCTTTCTTT.